The rows below give T cell receptor beta chains drawn from one sample of a study of neurological immune-mediated disorders. TCRdb recomputed calls from the 5' RACE reads with MiXCR, one row per CDR3 protein. Found here are about 27,000 distinct CDR3 sequences, 2.5% to 4% of them singletons; the top ten hold more than 6%. The sequencing sample was made of PBMCs. The origin of the receptors is a woman aged 30 to 39 with multiple sclerosis. Each CDR3 is given with its conserved first and last residue. The order of the fields is V gene, J gene, D gene, clone size, CDR3 DNA, CDR3 protein. A D gene is named only where the DNA matches it firmly. The listing skips clone size in some rows; elsewhere it reads once, few, many or a size class.

TRBV7-8	TRBJ1-5	NA	NA	TGTGCCAGCAGCTCCAAGGGGGATCAGCCCCAGCATTTT	CASSSKGDQPQHF
TRBV18	TRBJ1-2	NA	many	TGTGCCAGCACAAAAGGAGATACTAACTATGGCTACACCTTC	CASTKGDTNYGYTF
TRBV5-1	TRBJ2-3	TRBD2	many	TGCGCCAGCAGACTAGCGGGAGATGGCACAGATACGCAGTATTTT	CASRLAGDGTDTQYF
TRBV12-3/TRBV12-4	TRBJ1-4	NA	many	TGTGCCAGCAGTCCAGGTTTTCTTAATGAAAAACTGTTTTTT	CASSPGFLNEKLFF
TRBV5-1	TRBJ1-2	NA	many	TGCGCCAGCAGCTTGGACAGGGAGGCTGGCTACACCTTC	CASSLDREAGYTF
TRBV7-9	TRBJ2-3	NA	many	TGTGCCAGCAGCACAGCAGGGGGGACAGATACGCAGTATTTT	CASSTAGGTDTQYF
TRBV18	TRBJ2-3	TRBD1	NA	TGTGCCAGCTCGCTCGGACAGGGCCTCACAGATACGCAGTATTTT	CASSLGQGLTDTQYF
TRBV18	TRBJ2-1	NA	many	TGTGCCAGCTCGGACAGGACTAGCCAAATCTACAATGAGCAGTTCTTC	CASSDRTSQIYNEQFF
TRBV7-2	TRBJ2-3	TRBD2	many	TGTGCCAGCAGCTCCCCCAATGACTTTGGACTAGCGGGGGGCACAGATACGCAGTATTTT	CASSSPNDFGLAGGTDTQYF
TRBV6-2/TRBV6-3	TRBJ2-6	NA	once	TGTACCAGCAGTTACAACTCTGGGGCCAAAGTCCTGACTTTC	CTSSYNSGAKVLTF
TRBV6-2/TRBV6-3	TRBJ2-7	NA	many	TGTGCCAGCAGTGGAGACAGAATAGGAAGGTACGAGCAGTACTTC	CASSGDRIGRYEQYF
TRBV18	TRBJ2-5	TRBD1	many	TGTGCCAGCTCACCACTTGCTCTGGCAGGGGGCACTTCGGGAGAGACCCAGTACTTC	CASSPLALAGGTSGETQYF
TRBV15	TRBJ1-1	NA	few	TGTGCCACCAGAATAGACACTGAAGCTTTCTTT	CATRIDTEAFF
TRBV12-3/TRBV12-4	TRBJ2-7	NA	few	TGTGCCAGCAGCCCGACCGGGGTGCGACAGAGCCACGAGCAGTACTTC	CASSPTGVRQSHEQYF
TRBV12-3/TRBV12-4	TRBJ2-1	TRBD1	many	TGTGCCAGCAGTGGGGGGAACAGGGGGATCTACAATGAGCAGTTCTTC	CASSGGNRGIYNEQFF
TRBV6-5	TRBJ1-6	TRBD1	few	TGTGCCAGCAGCCCCGGGACAGCTTATAATTCACCCCTCAACTTT	CASSPGTAYNSPLNF
TRBV7-9	TRBJ1-1	NA	many	TGTGCCAGCACCCCAAGAATCCCCAAAAAAGGAGCAGGGCGGACTGAAGCTTTCTTT	CASTPRIPKKGAGRTEAFF
TRBV7-2	TRBJ2-1	NA	many	TGTGCCAGCACCACAGGGGGCGGGGGGGACAATGAGCAGTTCTTC	CASTTGGGGDNEQFF
TRBV5-1	TRBJ2-5	TRBD2	many	TGCGCCAGCAGAACGACCGGTAGCGGGGACCAAGAGACCCAGTACTTC	CASRTTGSGDQETQYF
TRBV7-2	TRBJ2-7	NA	many	TGTGCCAGCAGCTTAGAAGGGGGTGTCTCCTACGAGCAGTACTTC	CASSLEGGVSYEQYF
TRBV20-1	TRBJ1-2	NA	many	TGCAGTGCTAAACGCACGACTGGGAACTATGGCTACACCTTC	CSAKRTTGNYGYTF
TRBV20-1	TRBJ1-5	TRBD1	many	TGCAGTGCTATCCGGGGACAGGGGGCCAATCAGCCCCAGAATTTT	CSAIRGQGANQPQNF
TRBV5-5	TRBJ1-5	NA	few	TGTGCCAGCACCTTAGACACTAGCAATCAGCCCCAGAATTTT	CASTLDTSNQPQNF
TRBV5-1	TRBJ2-7	NA	many	TGCGCCAGCAGCTTAGGGCCCGCATCTTACGAGCAGTACTTC	CASSLGPASYEQYF
TRBV2	TRBJ2-6	TRBD1	many	TGTGCCAGCAGGACAGGGGCCACCTCTGGGGCCAACGTCCTGACTTTC	CASRTGATSGANVLTF
TRBV18	TRBJ1-5	NA	few	TGTGCCAGCTCACCCTGGGGGGTTGTTCAGCCCCAGAATTTT	CASSPWGVVQPQNF
TRBV20-1	TRBJ2-7	NA	many	TGCAGTGCTAGTTACTACGAGCAGTACTTC	CSASYYEQYF
TRBV20-1	TRBJ2-1	NA	many	TGCAGTGCTAAGTCAGACCAGTACAATGAGCAGTTCTTC	CSAKSDQYNEQFF
TRBV9	TRBJ2-3	TRBD2	NA	TGTGCCAGCAGCGTGGACCTAGCGGGAGGTTGGACAGATACGCAGTATTTT	CASSVDLAGGWTDTQYF
TRBV27	TRBJ1-5	NA	many	TGTGCCAGCAGTTTACTCGGAGGGGATCAGCCCCAGCATTTT	CASSLLGGDQPQHF
TRBV20-1	TRBJ1-1	NA	many	TGCAGTGCTAGGGGAGTGAGTGTAGCTTTCTTT	CSARGVSVAFF
TRBV20-1	TRBJ2-1	TRBD2	many	TGCAGTGCGAGTTCTAGCGGGAGGGTATATGAGCAGTTCTTC	CSASSSGRVYEQFF
TRBV20-1	TRBJ2-2	NA	many	TGCAGTGCTAGGGAGACTGTCCCCGGGGAGCTGTTTTTT	CSARETVPGELFF
TRBV2	TRBJ1-6	NA	many	TGTGCCAGCAGTCGGCACGGCCCTCCGAGCTCCTATAATTCACCCCTCCACTTT	CASSRHGPPSSYNSPLHF
TRBV20-1	TRBJ2-7	TRBD1	many	TGCAGTGCTAGAGTAAGGACAGGGGCTAACGAGCAGTACTTC	CSARVRTGANEQYF
TRBV19	TRBJ2-1	NA	few	TGTGCCAGTAGCCCAGGGTATGAGCAGTTCTTC	CASSPGYEQFF
TRBV6-5	TRBJ1-5	NA	medium-sized	TGTGCCAGCAGCCGGGGCCCTTATCAGCCCCAGCATTTT	CASSRGPYQPQHF
TRBV5-1	TRBJ2-3	TRBD2	medium-sized	TGCGCCAGCAGCTGGGAGATAGCGGGCTGGGGCACAGATACGCAGTATTTT	CASSWEIAGWGTDTQYF
TRBV20-1	TRBJ1-4	TRBD1	many	TGCAGTGCTAGAGATAGTCGGACAGGGATAGAAAAACTGTTTTTT	CSARDSRTGIEKLFF
TRBV7-2	TRBJ1-4	TRBD1	many	TGTGCCAGCAGCATGGGGACAGGGGTTGAAAAACTGTTTTTT	CASSMGTGVEKLFF
TRBV5-1	TRBJ2-4	NA	many	TGCGCCAGCAGCTTGCAGAAAGGCGCCAAAAACATTCAGTACTTC	CASSLQKGAKNIQYF
TRBV5-1	TRBJ1-1	NA	NA	TGCGCCAGCAGCTTGGTAGGGGGGCAAATGAACACTGAAGCTTTCTTT	CASSLVGGQMNTEAFF
TRBV7-2	TRBJ2-7	TRBD1	many	TGTGCCAGCAGTTCCCAGGGACAGGGACTCTACGAGCAGTACTTC	CASSSQGQGLYEQYF
TRBV20-1	TRBJ2-1	NA	many	TGCAGTGCAGAACCTGGGGCCTACAATGAGCAGTTCTTC	CSAEPGAYNEQFF
TRBV18	TRBJ2-3	TRBD2	many	TGTGCCAGCTCACCAGGTCTAGCGGGGGGGCCAGATACGCAGTATTTT	CASSPGLAGGPDTQYF
TRBV20-1	TRBJ1-5	NA	many	TGCAGTGCTAGAGATCCCCCAGCGTATAGCAATCAGCCCCAGCATTTT	CSARDPPAYSNQPQHF
TRBV20-1	TRBJ1-5	NA	many	TGCAGTGCTAGAGGAGCGAGGGGACCTGATCAGCCCCAGCATTTT	CSARGARGPDQPQHF
TRBV29-1	TRBJ2-5	NA	NA	TGCAGCGTTGAGGTTGCGGGAACGGAGACCCAGTACTTC	CSVEVAGTETQYF
TRBV7-9	TRBJ2-4	NA	many	TGTGCCAGCAGCTTAGGAGGGGTGTCCAAAAACATTCAGTACTTC	CASSLGGVSKNIQYF
TRBV5-5	TRBJ2-3	NA	many	TGTGCCAGCAGCTTGGGACCTAGAGGGGACCTTCGCACAGATACGCAGTATTTT	CASSLGPRGDLRTDTQYF
TRBV20-1	TRBJ2-1	TRBD2	many	TGCAGTGCTAGTGAGGGACTAGCGGGAGTAAATAACTACAATGAGCAGTTCTTC	CSASEGLAGVNNYNEQFF
TRBV24-1	TRBJ2-2	TRBD2	many	TGTGCCACCAGTGACCAGACTAGCGGGAGGACCGGGGAGCTGTTTTTT	CATSDQTSGRTGELFF
TRBV30	TRBJ1-6	NA	NA	TGTGCCTGGAGTTTGGATAGGGGTTATTCACCCCTCAACTTT	CAWSLDRGYSPLNF
TRBV7-2	TRBJ2-5	TRBD1	many	TGTGCCAGCAGCTCCGGGACAGGGGCCCGCCAAGAGACCCAGTACTTC	CASSSGTGARQETQYF
TRBV20-1	TRBJ1-5	NA	many	TGCAGTGTCCATCAGCCCCAGCATTTT	CSVHQPQHF
TRBV7-9	TRBJ2-1	NA	many	TGTGCCAGCAGCTCCAGGTCGGGGGACAATGAGCAGTTCTTC	CASSSRSGDNEQFF
TRBV7-9	TRBJ2-1	TRBD1	many	TGTGCCAGCAGTTTACAGGGGCTCGCCTACAATGAGCAGTTCTTC	CASSLQGLAYNEQFF
TRBV18	TRBJ2-7	NA	many	TGTGCCAGCTCACCGGACAGCTACGAGCAGTACTTC	CASSPDSYEQYF
TRBV12-3/TRBV12-4	TRBJ1-3	NA	many	TGTGCCAGCAGTTCCCAGAGGGCAGCTTCTGGAAACACCATATATTTT	CASSSQRAASGNTIYF